The 27 T cell receptor beta chains below all came from one sample that was sequenced in a study of early T cells in non-severe SARS-CoV-2 infection. Using its own MiXCR run on the 5' RACE reads, TCRdb lists one record per CDR3 protein. The sample comprises some 42,000 distinct CDR3 sequences, about 6.5% of which are singletons, and around 7.7% rests with the top ten. Here the sequenced sample was whole blood, taken at baseline. The receptor set was obtained from an adult who was a healthcare worker with PCR-confirmed SARS-CoV-2 infection or an uninfected control (not recorded which).

In its sample, this clonotype was seen many times. The rearrangement links TRBV12-3 or TRBV12-4 to TRBJ2-7; tentatively, D is TRBD1 (5 bases). Trimming shortened V by 3 bases and J by 6 bases, and 9 bases separated the two germline ends. This CDR3 comprises 12 residues. The CDR3, as DNA: TGTGCCAGCAGTTTCCAAGGGGTCGAGCAGTACTTC. Translated: CASSFQGVEQYF.

This clonotype has more than one count but fewer than ten. The chain uses TRBV27 and TRBJ2-5; unclear D gene. V gave up 6 bases and J gave up 3 bases, with 5 bases separating them. This CDR3 has 11 amino acids. Germline CDR1 and CDR2: MNHEY and SMNVEV (reference sequence). CDR3 in amino acids: CASREEETQYF. CDR3 coding DNA: TGTGCCAGCAGAGAGGAAGAGACCCAGTACTTC.

This clonotype occurred many times. CDR3 loop: CASSLDGGGAQTQYF. The CDR3 DNA reads as TGCGCCAGCAGCTTGGATGGCGGGGGGGCGCAGACCCAGTACTTC. The chain has TRBV5-1 and TRBJ2-5; 9 bases line up with TRBD2. This CDR3 has 15 residues. The V and J ends lost 0 bases and 6 bases, in that order; junction bases with no gene match: 6. Germline V gene lookup returns CDR1 SGHRS and CDR2 YFSETQ.

The rearrangement uses TRBV3-1 and TRBJ1-1; TRBD1 is a possible D gene (5 bases). CDR1 and CDR2 from the germline V gene are LGHDT and YNNKEL (reference sequence). V was clipped by 0 bases and J by 7 bases, with 15 bases between them. The CDR3 is made up of 15 amino acids. In DNA form, the CDR3 reads TGTGCCAGCAGCCAAGATATCACGCGGGGGAATGAAGCTTTCTTT. Encoded protein: CASSQDITRGNEAFF.

This clonotype was observed at least ten times. V usage is TRBV5-4 and J usage is TRBJ2-2; 9 bases fit TRBD1. This CDR3 is 17 amino acids long. The germline V gene has CDR1 SGHNT and CDR2 YYREEE (reference sequence). With V trimmed by 4 bases and J by 5 bases, 12 bases remained unmatched. In DNA form, the CDR3 reads TGTGCCAGCAGCCTAGCATATGGACAGGGGCGTACCGGGGAGCTGTTTTTT. It is translated as CASSLAYGQGRTGELFF.

The CDR3 DNA reads as TGCGCCAGCAGCTTGGGGCGAGGGTGGAAGAACACTGAAGCTTTCTTT. Translation: CASSLGRGWKNTEAFF. The V call is TRBV5-1, the J call TRBJ1-1; D not resolved. Trimming removed 0 bases from V and 1 base from J, with 13 bases in between. This CDR3 is built from 16 residues. Per germline, CDR1 SGHRS and CDR2 YFSETQ.

Details on this clonotype: This clone may be a read error of a much larger clone one base away. This rearrangement joins TRBV11-2 to TRBJ1-1; D ambiguous. This CDR3 contains 13 residues. Germline V lookup: CDR1 SGHAT, CDR2 FQNNGV. CDR3 DNA sequence: TGTGCCAGCAGCAAGACGGCGAACATTGAAGCTTTCTTT. This sequence encodes CASSKTANIEAFF.

This chain connects TRBV5-4 to TRBJ1-5, with 7 bases aligning to TRBD1. The germline V gene encodes CDR1 SGHNT and CDR2 YYREEE (reference sequence). J was trimmed by 4 bases and V by 4 bases; bases with no gene match: 5. The CDR3 runs to 14 residues. CDR3 nucleotides: TGTGCCAGCAGCGTATACAGGGGAAATCAGCCCCAGCATTTT. This gives the protein CASSVYRGNQPQHF.

The rearrangement uses TRBV11-2 and TRBJ2-5; the match to TRBD2 covers 9 bases. V was pared by 5 bases and J by 3 bases, with 7 bases of the junction left unmatched. Germline CDR1 reads SGHAT; CDR2 reads FQNNGV. The CDR3 totals 15 residues. This chain's CDR3 is CASSPRTSVEETQYF. The CDR3 DNA sequence: TGTGCCAGCAGCCCAAGGACTAGCGTCGAAGAGACCCAGTACTTC.

This clonotype was observed many times. The chain recombines TRBV5-1 with TRBJ2-1; D not resolved. The CDR3 runs 14 residues. CDR1 is SGHRS, CDR2 YFSETQ, per germline. Trimming took off 0 bases at V and 7 bases at J, with 11 bases between the two ends. CDR3 nucleotide sequence: TGCGCCAGCAGCTTGGCCAGCTTTAGAAATGAGCAGTTCTTC. It codes for CASSLASFRNEQFF.

At least ten counts were recorded for this clonotype. V usage is TRBV9 and J usage is TRBJ2-2; possible D gene TRBD1, 5 bases. V was shortened by 0 bases and J by 6 bases, with 6 bases between the two germline ends. CDR1 is SGDLS and CDR2 is YYNGEE in the germline V gene. CDR3 length: 13 amino acids. The CDR3 is CASSVEGAGELFF. CDR3 DNA: TGTGCCAGCAGCGTAGAAGGGGCCGGGGAGCTGTTTTTT.

This clonotype has ten or more counts. The chain carries TRBV20-1 and TRBJ1-3; possible D gene TRBD1, 5 bases. This CDR3 is 14 amino acids long. Trimming cost V 5 bases and J 1 base, with 12 bases left between them. Germline V gives CDR1 DFQATT, CDR2 SNEGSKA (reference sequence). The CDR3 region is CSAPWGSSGNTIYF. Here the CDR3 DNA reads TGCAGTGCTCCCTGGGGCAGTTCTGGAAACACCATATATTTT.

V and J are TRBV25-1 and TRBJ1-3; D might be TRBD1 (5 bases). CDR3 length: 15 amino acids. CDR1 and CDR2 (germline): MGHDK, SYGVNS. Trimming removed 1 base at V and 2 bases at J, with 9 bases between. In DNA, the CDR3 is TGTGCCAGCAGTGAATCTGGGGGAACTGGAAACACCATATATTTT. This codes for CASSESGGTGNTIYF.

The V and J genes are TRBV10-3 and TRBJ1-2; D might be TRBD1 (5 bases). This CDR3 is 14 amino acids long. Germline CDR1 is ENHRY and CDR2 is SYGVKD. V lost 10 bases to trimming and J lost 4 bases, with 19 bases between them. The CDR3 here is CATGTGRPLYGYTF. The DNA of the CDR3 is TGTGCCACCGGGACCGGCCGGCCCCTCTATGGCTACACCTTC.

Ten or more counts support this clonotype. The V and J genes are TRBV7-2 and TRBJ2-7; TRBD1 matches at 11 bases. V trimming: 0 bases; J trimming: 4 bases; junction bases outside the gene matches: 2. CDR3 size: 15 residues. Per the germline V gene, CDR1 is SGHTA and CDR2 is FQGNSA. As DNA, the CDR3 is TGTGCCAGCAGCTTAGCGGGGACAGGGGGATACGAGCAGTACTTC. It yields the protein CASSLAGTGGYEQYF.

This clonotype has just a few counts. V usage is TRBV5-4 and J usage is TRBJ2-5, with 12 bases lining up with TRBD2. Unmatched junction bases numbered 6, after V lost 4 bases and J lost 5 bases. Germline V gene data show CDR1 as SGHNT and CDR2 as YYREEE (reference sequence). The CDR3 spans 15 residues. CDR3 protein: CASSLRLAGVETQYF. The CDR3 coding sequence is TGTGCCAGCAGCCTAAGACTAGCGGGAGTGGAGACCCAGTACTTC.

The table lists this clonotype with a few counts. A much larger clone differs from this one at a single base, so this may be a read error. The chain couples TRBV7-8 to TRBJ2-5; D gene uncertain. The CDR3 loop spans 13 amino acids. V was cut by 0 bases and J by 2 bases, with 4 bases left in between. Germline CDR1 SGHVS, CDR2 FQNEAQ. The CDR3 loop is CASSLARQETQYF. The CDR3 DNA is TGTGCCAGCAGCTTAGCGCGGCAAGAGACCCAGTACTTC.

In this sample, this clonotype turned up many times. The V gene is TRBV16, the J gene TRBJ1-2; D is unclear. Trimming took off 1 base at V and 8 bases at J, with 14 bases between the two ends. The CDR3 covers 14 residues. Germline-derived CDR1 and CDR2 are KGHSY and FQNENV. DNA for the CDR3: TGTGCCAGCAGCCAATTCGGCAGGCTTGGAGGCTACACCTTC. Its protein is CASSQFGRLGGYTF.

This clonotype has a count of ten or more. This chain connects TRBV21-1 to TRBJ2-7. TRBV21-1 corresponds to a pseudogene. CDR3 size: 13 residues. CDR3 sequence reads: CASSKKLTYEQYF. In DNA, the CDR3 is TGTGCCAGCAGCAAAAAACTGACCTACGAGCAGTACTTC.

This clonotype was detected ten times or more. The chain uses TRBV30 and TRBJ1-2, with D possibly TRBD1 on 6 matching bases. Germline-derived CDR1 and CDR2 are GTSNPN and SVGIG (reference sequence). Trimming removed 2 bases at V and 1 base at J, with 11 bases between. The CDR3 has 14 amino acids. CDR3 sequence (DNA): TGTGCCTGGAGTCGCCAGGGGAATAACTATGGCTACACCTTC. Its translation is CAWSRQGNNYGYTF.

This clonotype was counted many times. V gene TRBV12-3 or TRBV12-4 combines with J gene TRBJ2-1; 14 nucleotides match TRBD2. The CDR3 extends over 15 amino acids. Losses at the gene ends were 6 bases for V and 9 bases for J; bases not matched to a gene: 7. The CDR3 DNA is TGTGCCAGCAGCGTGACTAGCGGGGGGGCCGGTGAGCAGTTCTTC. It encodes CASSVTSGGAGEQFF.

This clonotype was counted between two and nine times. The rearrangement joins TRBV7-9 to TRBJ1-1; D not certain. CDR3 length: 12 residues. V shed 2 bases and J shed 5 bases, with 6 bases lying between them. Germline CDR1 is SEHNR and CDR2 is FQNEAQ (reference sequence). CDR3 nucleotides: TGTGCCAGCAGCTTAATTCGGACTGAAGCTTTCTTT. The encoded protein is CASSLIRTEAFF. Full variable domain (outside the CDR3, taken from reference TRBV7-9 and TRBJ1-1): DTGVSQNPRHKITKRGQNVTFRCDPISEHNRLYWYRQTLGQGPEFLTYFQNEAQLEKSRLLSDRFSAERPKGSFSTLEIQRTEQGDSAMYLCASSLIRTEAFFGQGTRLTVV.

Ten or more counts support this clonotype. The rearrangement uses TRBV6-2 or TRBV6-3 and TRBJ2-7; 10 bases map to TRBD2. In germline, CDR1 is MNHEY, CDR2 SVGEGT. The J segment lost 0 bases and the V segment lost 6 bases, leaving 5 bases of the junction unmatched. The CDR3 runs 15 residues. The CDR3 reads CASRLAGASSYEQYF. In DNA form, the CDR3 reads TGTGCCAGCAGGCTAGCGGGGGCGAGCTCCTACGAGCAGTACTTC.

This clonotype was picked up many times. The chain links TRBV11-2 to TRBJ2-1; TRBD2 might be the D (5 bases). Looked up from germline, CDR1 is SGHAT and CDR2 is FQNNGV. Between the trimmed V and J ends, which lost 4 bases and 1 base, there was a span of 20 bases. This CDR3 is 18 amino acids long. The CDR3 here is CASSYRGRSSSSYNEQFF. CDR3 nucleotides: TGTGCCAGCAGCTATCGCGGGCGATCTAGCTCATCCTACAATGAGCAGTTCTTC.

This clonotype was seen at least ten times. CDR3: CASSLFGVAGGADTQYF. The CDR3 DNA follows: TGTGCCAGCAGCTTGTTTGGAGTAGCGGGGGGAGCAGATACGCAGTATTTT. This chain uses TRBV5-6 with TRBJ2-3; TRBD2 aligns across 10 bases. This CDR3 spans 17 amino acids. The V gene end was trimmed by 1 base and the J gene end by 4 bases; junction bases not matched to a gene: 9. CDR1 is SGHDT and CDR2 is YYEEEE in the germline V gene.

The chain carries TRBV6-2 or TRBV6-3 and TRBJ2-7; D is uncertain. Germline CDR1 is MNHEY and CDR2 is SVGEGT. Trimming removed 8 bases from V and 6 bases from J, with 14 bases in between. This CDR3 contains 12 residues. The CDR3 DNA reads TGTGCCAGCGAAAAGGGTCGAAGCGAGCAGTACTTC. It translates to CASEKGRSEQYF.

This clonotype was recorded at least ten times. The chain couples TRBV7-8 to TRBJ1-1, with D perhaps matching TRBD1 (5 bases). V lost 1 base and J 1 base, leaving 22 bases between the germline ends. Germline CDR1 reads SGHVS; CDR2 reads FQNEAQ. The CDR3 length is 19 residues. The CDR3 reads CASSLEGPRPGNTNTEAFF. Here the CDR3 DNA reads TGTGCCAGCAGCTTAGAAGGGCCGAGGCCAGGGAATACGAACACTGAAGCTTTCTTT.